This TCR beta chain was obtained from a study of shared clonotypes between healthy human individuals. Terminally differentiated effector memory CD45RA+ cells were excluded from the naive CD8 cells, which were CD45RO-negative and positively selected for CCR7. The protocol was immunoSEQ multiplex PCR, while the TCRdb copy is restricted to in-frame clones and leaves out a portion. The sample includes hundreds of thousands of clones, 90% to 97% of them seen just once. The sequenced material came from naive CD8+ T cells sorted from blood. The receptor was derived from a woman between 25 and 40 years old in good health.

CDR3 DNA: TGTGCCACTGGAGGGACCTTTTACAATGAGCAGTTCTTC. It encodes CATGGTFYNEQFF. The gene calls are TRBV10-3 and TRBJ2-1; D may be TRBD2 (6 bases). This CDR3 contains 13 residues. V shed 10 bases and J shed 4 bases, with 14 bases lying between them. CDR1 is ENHRY and CDR2 is SYGVKD in the germline V gene.